This TCR beta chain was observed in a study of shared clonotypes between healthy human individuals. Roughly 200 ng DNA, 25,000 to 30,000 T cell genomes, went into each sorted-subset replicate PCR. Data came from immunoSEQ multiplex PCR; TCRdb stores just in-frame clones and leaves some out. The profile covers about 680,000 clones, with about 91% appearing a single time and roughly 24% taken by the ten largest. Positively selected for CCR7, the CD45RO-negative cells used as naive CD8 cells excluded terminally differentiated effector memory CD45RA+ cells. Every contributor of samples was a Caucasian grown-up residing in Nashville, Tennessee. CDR1 is MNHNY and CDR2 is SVGAGI in the germline V gene (reference sequence). V lost 6 bases and J lost 4, with 12 bases in between. CDR3 size: 13 residues.

The sequencing input was naive CD8+ T cells sorted from blood. The TCR sequence derives from a man under 40 in good health. This chain joins TRBV6-6 and TRBJ1-1; a weak D match, TRBD1 (6 bases). The CDR3 coding sequence is TGTGCCAGCAGCCCAGGGGTTTCCACTGAAGCTTTCTTT. Translation: CASSPGVSTEAFF.